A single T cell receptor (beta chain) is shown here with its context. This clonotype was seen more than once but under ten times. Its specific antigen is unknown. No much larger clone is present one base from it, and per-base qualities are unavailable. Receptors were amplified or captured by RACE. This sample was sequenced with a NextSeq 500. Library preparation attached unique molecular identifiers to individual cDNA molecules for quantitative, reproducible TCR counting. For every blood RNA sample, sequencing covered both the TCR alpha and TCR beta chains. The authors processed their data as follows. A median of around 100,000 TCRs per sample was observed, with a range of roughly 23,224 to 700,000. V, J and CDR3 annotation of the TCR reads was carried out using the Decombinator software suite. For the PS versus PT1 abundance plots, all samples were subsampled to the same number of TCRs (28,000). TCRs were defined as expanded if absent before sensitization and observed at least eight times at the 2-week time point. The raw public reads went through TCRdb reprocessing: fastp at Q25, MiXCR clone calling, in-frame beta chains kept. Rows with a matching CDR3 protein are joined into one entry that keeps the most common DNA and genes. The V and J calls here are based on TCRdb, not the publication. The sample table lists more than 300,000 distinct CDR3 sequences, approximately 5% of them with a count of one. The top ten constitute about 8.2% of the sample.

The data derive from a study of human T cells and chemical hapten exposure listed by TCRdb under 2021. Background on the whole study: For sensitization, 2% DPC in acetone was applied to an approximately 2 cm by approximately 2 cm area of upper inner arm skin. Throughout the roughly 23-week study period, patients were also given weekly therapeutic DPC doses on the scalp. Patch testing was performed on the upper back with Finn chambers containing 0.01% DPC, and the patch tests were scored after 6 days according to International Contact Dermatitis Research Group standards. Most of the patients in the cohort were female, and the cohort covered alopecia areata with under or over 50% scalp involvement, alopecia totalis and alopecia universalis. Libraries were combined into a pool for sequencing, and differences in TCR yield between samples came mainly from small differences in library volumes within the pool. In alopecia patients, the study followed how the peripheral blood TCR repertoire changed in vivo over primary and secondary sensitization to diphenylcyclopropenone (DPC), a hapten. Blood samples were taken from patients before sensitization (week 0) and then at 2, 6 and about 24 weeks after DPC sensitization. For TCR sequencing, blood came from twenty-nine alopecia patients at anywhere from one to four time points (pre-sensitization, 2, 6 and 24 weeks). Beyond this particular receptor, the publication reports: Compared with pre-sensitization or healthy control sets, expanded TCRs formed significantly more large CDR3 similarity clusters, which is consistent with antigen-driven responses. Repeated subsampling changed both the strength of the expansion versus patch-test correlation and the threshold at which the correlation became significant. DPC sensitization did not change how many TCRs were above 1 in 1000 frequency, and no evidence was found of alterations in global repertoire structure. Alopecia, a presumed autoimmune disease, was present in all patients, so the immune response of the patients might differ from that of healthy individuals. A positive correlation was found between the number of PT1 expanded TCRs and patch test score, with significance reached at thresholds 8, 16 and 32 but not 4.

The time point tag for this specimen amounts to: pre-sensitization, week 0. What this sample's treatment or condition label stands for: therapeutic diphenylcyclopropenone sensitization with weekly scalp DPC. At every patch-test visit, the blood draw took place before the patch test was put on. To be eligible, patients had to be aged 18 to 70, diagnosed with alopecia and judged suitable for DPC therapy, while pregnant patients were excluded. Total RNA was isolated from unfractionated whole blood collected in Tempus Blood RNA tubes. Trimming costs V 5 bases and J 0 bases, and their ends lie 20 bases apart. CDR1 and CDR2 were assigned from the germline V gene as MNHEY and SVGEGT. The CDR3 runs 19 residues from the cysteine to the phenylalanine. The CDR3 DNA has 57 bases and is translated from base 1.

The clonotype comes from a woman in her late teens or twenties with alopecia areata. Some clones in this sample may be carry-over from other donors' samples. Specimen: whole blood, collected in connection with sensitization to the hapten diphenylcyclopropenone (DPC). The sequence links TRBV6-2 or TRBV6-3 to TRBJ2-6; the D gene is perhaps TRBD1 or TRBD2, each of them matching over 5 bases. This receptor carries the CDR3 CASSQNFGTSLSGANVLTF. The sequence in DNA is TGTGCCAGCAGTCAAAACTTTGGGACCTCTCTCTCTGGGGCCAACGTCCTGACTTTC.